Following are 29 T cell receptor beta chains from one sample sequenced in a study of low-dose radiotherapy and immunotherapy resistance in tumors. TRAV- and TRBV-specific primers were used for first-strand cDNA, which covered alpha and beta chains. TCR amplification involved 20 PCR cycles with a constant-region primer and V-primer adapter. TCRdb reanalysed the reads using MiXCR and keeps one entry per CDR3 protein. The sample lists 35,000 to 50,000 distinct CDR3 sequences, roughly 28% occurring once. Time point denoted: before trial treatment. Sequenced material: PBMCs, taken before treatment. These receptors all come from a male donor with gallbladder cancer.

This clonotype is termed medium-sized. The chain carries TRBV5-5 and TRBJ1-2; D might be TRBD1 (5 bases). CDR3 length: 14 amino acids. Germline loops: CDR1 SGHKS, CDR2 YYEKEE (reference sequence). Trimming left V 0 bases short and J 4 bases short, with 10 bases between. CDR3 sequence: CASSLAGPIYGYTF. The CDR3 nucleotides are TGTGCCAGCAGCTTGGCAGGGCCGATCTATGGCTACACCTTC.

In DNA, the CDR3 is TGTGCCAGCAGAGGGACAGGGGGTATCAATGAGCAGTTCTTC. The encoded protein is CASRGTGGINEQFF. The genes are TRBV28 and TRBJ2-1; 11 positions agree with TRBD1. This CDR3 has 14 residues. After removal of 6 bases from V and 6 bases from J, the junction contained 4 bases not matched to a gene. Germline V gene lookup returns CDR1 MDHEN and CDR2 SYDVKM.

Points on this clonotype: The limits of the CDR3 on the DNA are not certain, so only TCRdb's listed CDR3 is given. The gene calls are TRBV26 and TRBJ1-5; the table's TRBD1 call for D was not verified on the DNA. TRBV26 is a recognized pseudogene. With termini counted, the CDR3 has 14 amino acids. CDR3 sequence reads: CASSWGLGNQPQHF.

This clonotype appeared once. The chain is built from TRBV4-1 and TRBJ1-3; a weak D match, TRBD1 (6 bases). CDR3 length: 16 residues. Trimming removed 4 bases from V and 7 bases from J, with 20 bases in between. Germline CDR1 reads MGHRA; CDR2 reads YSYEKL. CDR3 in amino acids: CASSPQKGGGWNTIYF. The CDR3 DNA reads as TGCGCCAGCAGCCCACAGAAAGGGGGTGGTTGGAACACCATATATTTT.

The chain links TRBV12-3 or TRBV12-4 to TRBJ1-4; D may be TRBD1 (6 bases). This CDR3 spans 15 amino acids. The V end was cut by 5 bases, the J end by 4 bases, with 14 bases between. The CDR3 protein is CASSPIGQFNEKLFF. The CDR3 DNA follows: TGTGCCAGCAGTCCCATTGGACAGTTTAATGAAAAACTGTTTTTT.

The rearrangement joins TRBV19 to TRBJ2-3; D is unresolved. This CDR3 is built from 14 residues. V dropped 9 bases and J dropped 2 bases, with 15 bases sitting between them. The germline V gene has CDR1 LNHDA and CDR2 SQIVND (reference sequence). The CDR3 sequence is CASAMTIITDTQYF. DNA of the CDR3: TGTGCCAGCGCGATGACCATCATCACAGATACGCAGTATTTT.

This clonotype has a handful of counts. This chain connects TRBV2 to TRBJ1-5, with D possibly matching TRBD1 (5 bases). The germline V gene has CDR1 SNHLY and CDR2 FYNNEI. The CDR3 contains 15 residues. Trimming shortened V by 0 bases and J by 6 bases, and 12 bases separated the two germline ends. CDR3: CASSEALRGGQPQHF. The DNA for the CDR3 is TGTGCCAGCAGTGAAGCGCTTCGCGGGGGTCAGCCCCAGCATTTT.

This clonotype was seen at least ten times. J is TRBJ2-5 and V is TRBV25-1, with 7 nucleotides matching TRBD1. The CDR3 length is 15 residues. Losses at the gene ends were 1 base for V and 5 bases for J; bases not matched to a gene: 7. The germline CDR1 and CDR2 sequences are MGHDK and SYGVNS. The CDR3 reads CASSESVTGFETQYF. CDR3 nucleotides: TGTGCCAGCAGTGAATCGGTGACAGGGTTTGAGACCCAGTACTTC.

J is TRBJ2-7 and V is TRBV5-6, with 13 bases that match TRBD2. Germline V gives CDR1 SGHDT, CDR2 YYEEEE. The CDR3 extends over 16 amino acids. V dropped 1 base and J dropped 4; count of bases not matched to a gene: 5. The CDR3 DNA is TGTGCCAGCAGCTTGCTTGGGACTAGCGGGATTTACGAGCAGTACTTC. Translating gives CASSLLGTSGIYEQYF.

Only one count was recorded for this clonotype. The chain combines TRBV28 with TRBJ2-1; D ambiguous. The germline V gene has CDR1 MDHEN and CDR2 SYDVKM. This CDR3 region has 14 residues. The V end was cut by 3 bases, the J end by 8 bases, with 14 bases between. The CDR3 bases are TGTGCCAGCAGTTTCTCGGACGGAAGGTATGAGCAGTTCTTC. It is translated as CASSFSDGRYEQFF.

The V and J genes are TRBV11-2 and TRBJ2-1; D remains ambiguous. CDR1 and CDR2 from the germline V gene are SGHAT and FQNNGV. V shed 7 bases and J shed 2 bases, with 9 bases lying between them. The CDR3 has 13 amino acids. The CDR3 DNA reads TGTGCCAGCACCCTTTACCCCTACAATGAGCAGTTCTTC. Residues: CASTLYPYNEQFF.

This clonotype was seen ten or more times. CDR3 sequence: CASSLYPSGSGADTQYF. Written as DNA, the CDR3 is TGCGCCAGCAGCTTGTATCCTAGCGGGAGTGGGGCAGATACGCAGTATTTT. This chain links TRBV5-1 with TRBJ2-3; 10 bases fit TRBD2. V lost 1 base, J lost 4 bases, and 9 bases stayed unmatched. Germline CDR1 is SGHRS and CDR2 is YFSETQ. The CDR3 covers 17 residues.

This clonotype was observed many times. V gene TRBV4-2 combines with J gene TRBJ2-1; 8 bases agree with TRBD2. The CDR3 is 16 residues long. Trimming cost V 2 bases and J 4 bases; bases outside gene matches: 7. Germline values: CDR1 LGHNA, CDR2 YNFKEQ. CDR3 DNA: TGTGCCAGCAGCCAATACACTAGCGGAGCTTACAATGAGCAGTTCTTC. Residues: CASSQYTSGAYNEQFF.

This clonotype was counted only a few times. This chain links TRBV7-2 with TRBJ2-5, with no clear D. The V end was cut by 5 bases, the J end by 2 bases, with 15 bases between. Germline V lookup: CDR1 SGHTA, CDR2 FQGNSA. The CDR3 extends over 15 amino acids. The CDR3 here is CASSHENRLQETQYF. Written as DNA, the CDR3 is TGTGCCAGCAGCCATGAAAACCGACTGCAAGAGACCCAGTACTTC. The full variable domain, in which reference TRBV7-2 and TRBJ2-5 provide the parts outside the CDR3, is GAGVSQSPSNKVTEKGKDVELRCDPISGHTALYWYRQSLGQGLEFLIYFQGNSAPDKSGLPSDRFSAERTGGSVSTLTIQRTQQEDSAVYLCASSHENRLQETQYFGPGTRLLVL.

A note on this clonotype: This likely came from a read error, as a far larger clone is one base away. The chain joins TRBV5-1 to TRBJ2-7; no firm D call. V dropped 0 bases and J dropped 7 bases, with 17 bases sitting between them. The CDR3 runs 15 residues. The V gene's germline CDR1 is SGHRS and CDR2 YFSETQ. The CDR3 region has the DNA TGCGCCAGCAGCTTGGTTGATTCCGTATACAATGAGCAGTACTTC. Amino acid sequence: CASSLVDSVYNEQYF.

This clonotype has at least ten counts. The J gene is TRBJ2-7, the V gene TRBV11-3; D remains ambiguous. Deletions cut 5 bases from V and 2 bases from J, with 13 bases between. CDR3 length equals 14 residues. Germline CDR1 SGHNT, CDR2 YENEEA. DNA for the CDR3: TGTGCCAGCAGCCCAGCAGAGGCCCCCTACGAGCAGTACTTC. It encodes CASSPAEAPYEQYF.

The sample holds many counts of this clonotype. V and J are TRBV10-3 and TRBJ1-2, with 9 bases lining up with TRBD1. CDR1 ENHRY and CDR2 SYGVKD come from the germline V gene. This CDR3 is built from 18 residues. Trimming removed 0 bases from V and 5 bases from J; junction bases left unmatched: 13. CDR3 region: CAISESSTDRGSGYGYTF. The CDR3 coding sequence is TGTGCCATCAGTGAGTCGAGTACGGACAGGGGCTCAGGTTATGGCTACACCTTC.

This clonotype has a count of ten or more. The rearrangement links TRBV24-1 to TRBJ2-7; weak D call: TRBD1 (6 bases). In germline, CDR1 is KGHDR, CDR2 SFDVKD. The V gene lost 3 bases and the J gene lost 2 bases, with 13 bases spanning the gap. The CDR3 is made up of 15 amino acids. The CDR3 DNA reads TGTGCCACCAGTGATCCGCGGACAGTCCCCTACGAGCAGTACTTC. This translates into CATSDPRTVPYEQYF.

Ten or more counts support this clonotype. The V and J genes are TRBV9 and TRBJ2-7; 7 bases are a match to TRBD1. With 0 bases clipped from V and 0 bases from J, the junction kept 9 bases outside the gene matches. The CDR3 has 17 amino acids. Germline V gene data show CDR1 as SGDLS and CDR2 as YYNGEE. Here the CDR3 DNA reads TGTGCCAGCAGCGTAGGGGTTGGGACAGCGATCTCCTACGAGCAGTACTTC. Its translation: CASSVGVGTAISYEQYF.

This clonotype has ten or more counts. The J gene is TRBJ2-4, the V gene TRBV14; the D is unclear. The germline V and J ends were trimmed by 3 bases and 1 base, with 16 bases remaining between them. CDR3 size: 17 residues. Per the germline V gene, CDR1 is SGHDN and CDR2 is FVKESK. The CDR3 region has the DNA TGTGCCAGCAGCCAGGACCATACCTCCTTGGCCAAAAACATTCAGTACTTC. It is translated as CASSQDHTSLAKNIQYF.

This clonotype was observed many times. The rearrangement links TRBV4-1 to TRBJ2-1; perhaps D is TRBD1 or TRBD2 (5 bases each). Germline loops: CDR1 MGHRA, CDR2 YSYEKL. The CDR3 extends over 15 amino acids. Trimming shortened V by 2 bases and J by 4 bases, and 12 bases separated the two germline ends. CDR3 protein: CASSQPGTRYNEQFF. The CDR3 nucleotides are TGCGCCAGCAGCCAACCCGGGACGAGATACAATGAGCAGTTCTTC.

This clonotype was found many times. The J gene is TRBJ2-1, the V gene TRBV10-2; 11 nucleotides match TRBD2. The length of the CDR3 is 14 residues. V lost 8 bases and J lost 5; bases outside the gene matches: 5. From germline, CDR1 is WSHSY and CDR2 SAAADI. Here the CDR3 reads CASRLAGGDNEQFF. CDR3 bases: TGCGCCAGCCGGCTAGCGGGGGGCGACAATGAGCAGTTCTTC.

In this sample, this clonotype turned up many times. The J gene is TRBJ2-1, the V gene TRBV20-1; TRBD1 aligns across 12 bases. Germline V gene lookup returns CDR1 DFQATT and CDR2 SNEGSKA (reference sequence). The CDR3 covers 17 residues. With V trimmed by 5 bases and J by 9 bases, 17 bases remained unmatched. CDR3 amino acids: CSAWDRGQFLAVGEQFF. CDR3 DNA sequence: TGCAGTGCTTGGGACAGGGGGCAGTTTCTAGCCGTCGGTGAGCAGTTCTTC.

This clonotype was counted many times. V and J are TRBV5-8 and TRBJ1-1; perhaps TRBD1 as D (5 bases). Trimming pared 0 bases from V and 6 bases from J, leaving 15 bases between. The CDR3 runs to 15 residues. CDR1 is SGHTS and CDR2 is YDEGEE in the germline V gene. CDR3 protein: CASSLDSGLVAEAFF. The DNA for the CDR3 is TGTGCCAGCAGCTTGGATTCGGGGCTCGTGGCTGAAGCTTTCTTT.

In its sample, this clonotype was seen many times. This chain joins TRBV2 and TRBJ1-5; D is uncertain. The CDR3 runs 14 residues. Germline V gene data show CDR1 as SNHLY and CDR2 as FYNNEI. Trimming stripped 2 bases from V and 3 bases from J, with 8 bases between. The CDR3 reads CASSERQINQPQHF. The CDR3 nucleotides read TGTGCCAGCAGTGAAAGGCAGATCAATCAGCCCCAGCATTTT.

By frequency in the sample, this clonotype is medium-sized. The V call is TRBV5-6, the J call TRBJ2-1, with a weak D call TRBD2 (7 bases). This CDR3 has 15 residues. Germline V CDR1 and CDR2: SGHDT, YYEEEE. V was trimmed by 1 base and J by 7 bases, leaving 15 bases between them. Written as DNA, the CDR3 is TGTGCCAGCAGCTTGCTCACAGGGAGGGCAAATGAGCAGTTCTTC. The encoded protein is CASSLLTGRANEQFF. Filled out from reference TRBV5-6 and TRBJ2-1, the complete variable domain reads DAGVTQSPTHLIKTRGQQVTLRCSPKSGHDTVSWYQQALGQGPQFIFQYYEEEERQRGNFPDRFSGHQFPNYSSELNVNALLLGDSALYLCASSLLTGRANEQFFGPGTRLTVL.

This clonotype showed up many times. The genes are TRBV29-1 and TRBJ1-4; 7 nucleotides match TRBD1. Germline-derived CDR1 and CDR2 are SQVTM and ANQGSEA. Trimming at V came to 6 bases and at J to 0 bases, leaving 13 bases not matched to a gene. CDR3 length equals 17 residues. CDR3 DNA sequence: TGCAGCGTCGCACAGGGGTCTCTTTTTTCAACTAATGAAAAACTGTTTTTT. Protein sequence: CSVAQGSLFSTNEKLFF.

This rearrangement joins TRBV11-2 to TRBJ2-2; 9 nucleotides align to TRBD1. Unmatched junction bases numbered 9, after V lost 1 base and J lost 6 bases. The CDR3 contains 17 residues. Germline-derived CDR1 and CDR2 are SGHAT and FQNNGV. The CDR3 nucleotides read TGTGCCAGCAGCTTAGCTCTGGGACAGGGTTTATCCGGGGAGCTGTTTTTT. Translation: CASSLALGQGLSGELFF. Looking up the rest from reference TRBV11-2 and TRBJ2-2 gives the full variable domain: EAGVAQSPRYKIIEKRQSVAFWCNPISGHATLYWYQQILGQGPKLLIQFQNNGVVDDSQLPKDRFSAERLKGVDSTLKIQPAKLEDSAVYLCASSLALGQGLSGELFFGEGSRLTVL.

This clonotype was found many times. CDR3 residues: CASSDPYKHGTEAFF. CDR3 sequence (DNA): TGTGCCAGCAGTGATCCTTACAAACACGGGACTGAAGCTTTCTTT. This chain uses TRBV25-1 with TRBJ1-1, with D uncertain. In germline, CDR1 is MGHDK, CDR2 SYGVNS. CDR3 size: 15 residues. V shed 3 bases and J shed 5 bases, with 16 bases lying between them.